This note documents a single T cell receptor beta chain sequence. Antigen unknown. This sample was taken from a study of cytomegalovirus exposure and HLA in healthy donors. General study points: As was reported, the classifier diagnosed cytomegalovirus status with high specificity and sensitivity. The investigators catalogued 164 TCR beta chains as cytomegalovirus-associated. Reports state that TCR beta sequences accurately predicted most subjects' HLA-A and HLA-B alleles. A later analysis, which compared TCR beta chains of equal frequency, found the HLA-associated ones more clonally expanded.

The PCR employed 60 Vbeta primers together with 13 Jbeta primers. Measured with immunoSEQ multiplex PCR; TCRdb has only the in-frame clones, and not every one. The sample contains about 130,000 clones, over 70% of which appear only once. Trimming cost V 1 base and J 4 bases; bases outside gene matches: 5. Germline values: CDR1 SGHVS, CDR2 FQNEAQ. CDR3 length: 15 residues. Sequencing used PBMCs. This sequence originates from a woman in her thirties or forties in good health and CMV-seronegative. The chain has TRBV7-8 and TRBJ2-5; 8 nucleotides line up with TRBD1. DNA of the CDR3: TGTGCCAGCAGCTTAGTAGGACAGGGTGGAGAGACCCAGTACTTC. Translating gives CASSLVGQGGETQYF. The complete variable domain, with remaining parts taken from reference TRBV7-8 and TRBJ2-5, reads GAGVSQSPRYKVAKRGQDVALRCDPISGHVSLFWYQQALGQGPEFLTYFQNEAQLDKSGLPSDRFFAERPEGSVSTLKIQRTQQEDSAVYLCASSLVGQGGETQYFGPGTRLLVL.